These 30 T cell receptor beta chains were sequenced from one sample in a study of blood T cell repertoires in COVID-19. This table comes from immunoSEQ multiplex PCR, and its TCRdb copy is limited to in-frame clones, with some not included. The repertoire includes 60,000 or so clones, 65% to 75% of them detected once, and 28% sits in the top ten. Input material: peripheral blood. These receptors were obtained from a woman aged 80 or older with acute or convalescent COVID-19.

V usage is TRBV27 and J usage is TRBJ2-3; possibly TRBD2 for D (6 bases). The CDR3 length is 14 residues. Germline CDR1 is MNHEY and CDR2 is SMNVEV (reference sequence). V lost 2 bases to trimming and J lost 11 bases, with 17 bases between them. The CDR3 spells CASSLAGRSLGQYF. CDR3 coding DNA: TGTGCCAGCAGTTTAGCGGGAAGGTCCCTAGGGCAGTATTTT.

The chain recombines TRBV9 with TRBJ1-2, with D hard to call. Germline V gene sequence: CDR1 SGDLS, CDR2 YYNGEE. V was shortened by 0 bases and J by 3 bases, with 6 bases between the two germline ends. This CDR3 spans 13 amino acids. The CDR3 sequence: CASSVVEHYGYTF. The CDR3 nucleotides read TGTGCCAGCAGCGTAGTAGAGCACTATGGCTACACCTTC.

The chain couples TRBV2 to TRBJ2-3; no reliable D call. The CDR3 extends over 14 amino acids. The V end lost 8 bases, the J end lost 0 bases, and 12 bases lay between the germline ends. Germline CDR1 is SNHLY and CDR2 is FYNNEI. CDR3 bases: TGTGCCAGCGGAGTGGTCCTGAGCACAGATACGCAGTATTTT. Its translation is CASGVVLSTDTQYF. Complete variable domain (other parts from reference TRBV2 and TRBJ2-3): EPEVTQTPSHQVTQMGQEVILRCVPISNHLYFYWYRQILGQKVEFLVSFYNNEISEKSEIFDDQFSVERPDGSNFTLKIRSTKLEDSAMYFCASGVVLSTDTQYFGPGTRLTVL.

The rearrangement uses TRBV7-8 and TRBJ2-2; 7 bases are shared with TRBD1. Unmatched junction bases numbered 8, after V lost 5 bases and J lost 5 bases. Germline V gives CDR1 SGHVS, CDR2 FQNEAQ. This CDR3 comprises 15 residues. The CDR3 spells CASSRSTGETGELFF. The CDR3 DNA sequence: TGTGCCAGCAGCCGCAGCACAGGGGAGACCGGGGAGCTGTTTTTT.

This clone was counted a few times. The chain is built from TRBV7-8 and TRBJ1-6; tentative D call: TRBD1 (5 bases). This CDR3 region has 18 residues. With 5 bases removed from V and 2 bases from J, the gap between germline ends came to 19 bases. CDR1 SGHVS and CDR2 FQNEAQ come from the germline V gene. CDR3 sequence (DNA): TGTGCCAGCAGCCAAGGGTCCTACAGACAGCCCTATAATTCACCCCTCCACTTT. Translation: CASSQGSYRQPYNSPLHF.

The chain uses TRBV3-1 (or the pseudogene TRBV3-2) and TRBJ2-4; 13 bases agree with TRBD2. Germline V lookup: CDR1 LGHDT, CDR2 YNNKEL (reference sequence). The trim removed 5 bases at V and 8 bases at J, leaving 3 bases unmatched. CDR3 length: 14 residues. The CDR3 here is CASSWTSGRDIQYF. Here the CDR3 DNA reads TGTGCCAGCAGCTGGACTAGCGGGAGAGACATTCAGTACTTC.

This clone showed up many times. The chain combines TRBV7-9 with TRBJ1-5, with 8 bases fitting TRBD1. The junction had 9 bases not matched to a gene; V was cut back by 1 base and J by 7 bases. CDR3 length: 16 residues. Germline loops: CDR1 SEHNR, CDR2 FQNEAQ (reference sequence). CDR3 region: CASSLDGQGRGQPQHF. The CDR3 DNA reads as TGTGCCAGCAGCTTAGACGGACAGGGAAGGGGACAGCCCCAGCATTTT. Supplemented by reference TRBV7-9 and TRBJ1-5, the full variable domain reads DTGVSQNPRHKITKRGQNVTFRCDPISEHNRLYWYRQTLGQGPEFLTYFQNEAQLEKSRLLSDRFSAERPKGSFSTLEIQRTEQGDSAMYLCASSLDGQGRGQPQHFGDGTRLSIL.

The CDR3 spells CASSWEGQNNEQFF. CDR3 sequence (DNA): TGCGCCAGCAGCTGGGAGGGCCAAAACAATGAGCAGTTCTTC. This chain connects TRBV5-1 to TRBJ2-1; 7 nucleotides align to TRBD2. The CDR3 spans 14 residues. The J segment lost 5 bases and the V segment lost 3 bases, leaving 5 bases of the junction unmatched. CDR1 is SGHRS and CDR2 is YFSETQ in the germline V gene.

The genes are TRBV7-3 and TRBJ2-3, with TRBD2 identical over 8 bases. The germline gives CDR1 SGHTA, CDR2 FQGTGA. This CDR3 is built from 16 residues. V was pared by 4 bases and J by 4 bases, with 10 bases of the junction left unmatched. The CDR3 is CASSSTSGPRADTQYF. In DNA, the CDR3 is TGTGCCAGCAGCTCCACTAGCGGACCACGGGCAGATACGCAGTATTTT.

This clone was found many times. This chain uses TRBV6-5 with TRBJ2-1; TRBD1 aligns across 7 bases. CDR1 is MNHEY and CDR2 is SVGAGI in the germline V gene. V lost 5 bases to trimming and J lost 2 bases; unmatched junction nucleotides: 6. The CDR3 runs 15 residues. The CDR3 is CASSRQGSTYNEQFF. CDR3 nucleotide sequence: TGTGCCAGCAGTCGACAGGGAAGCACCTACAATGAGCAGTTCTTC.

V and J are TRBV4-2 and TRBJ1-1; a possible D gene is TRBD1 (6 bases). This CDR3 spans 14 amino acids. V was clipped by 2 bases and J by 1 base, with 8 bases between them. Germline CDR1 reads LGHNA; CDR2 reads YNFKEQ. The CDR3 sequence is CASSQQQGNTEAFF. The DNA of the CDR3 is TGTGCCAGCAGCCAACAACAGGGGAACACTGAAGCTTTCTTT.

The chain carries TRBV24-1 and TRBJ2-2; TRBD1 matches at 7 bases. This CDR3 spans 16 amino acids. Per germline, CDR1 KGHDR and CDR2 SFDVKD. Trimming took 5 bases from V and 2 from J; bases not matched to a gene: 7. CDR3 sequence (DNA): TGTGCCACCAGTGCCCCCGGGACAGCCAACACCGGGGAGCTGTTTTTT. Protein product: CATSAPGTANTGELFF.

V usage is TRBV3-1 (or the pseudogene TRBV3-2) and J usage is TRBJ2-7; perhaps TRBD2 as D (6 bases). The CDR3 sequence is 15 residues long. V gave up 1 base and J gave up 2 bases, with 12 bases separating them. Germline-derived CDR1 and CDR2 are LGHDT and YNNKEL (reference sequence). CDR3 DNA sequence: TGTGCCAGCAGCCAAGTAACTAGCTCCACCTACGAGCAGTACTTC. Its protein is CASSQVTSSTYEQYF.

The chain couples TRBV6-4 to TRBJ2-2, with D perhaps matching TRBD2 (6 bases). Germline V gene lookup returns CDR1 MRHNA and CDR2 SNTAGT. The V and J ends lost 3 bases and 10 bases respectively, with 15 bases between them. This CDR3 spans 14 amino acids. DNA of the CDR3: TGTGCCAGCAGTGAGACGGGAGAGACACCGGAGCTGTTTTTT. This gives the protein CASSETGETPELFF.

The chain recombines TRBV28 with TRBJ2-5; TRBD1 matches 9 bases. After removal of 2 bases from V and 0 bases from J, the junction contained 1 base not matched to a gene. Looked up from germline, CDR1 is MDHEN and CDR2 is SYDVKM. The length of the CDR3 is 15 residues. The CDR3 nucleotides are TGTGCCAGCAGTTTAGGACAGGGGAACCAAGAGACCCAGTACTTC. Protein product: CASSLGQGNQETQYF.

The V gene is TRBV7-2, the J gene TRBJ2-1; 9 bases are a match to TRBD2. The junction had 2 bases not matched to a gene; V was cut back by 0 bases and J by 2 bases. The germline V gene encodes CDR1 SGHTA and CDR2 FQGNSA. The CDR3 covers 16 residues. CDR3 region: CASSLAASGTYNEQFF. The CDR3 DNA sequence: TGTGCCAGCAGCTTAGCGGCTAGCGGGACCTACAATGAGCAGTTCTTC.

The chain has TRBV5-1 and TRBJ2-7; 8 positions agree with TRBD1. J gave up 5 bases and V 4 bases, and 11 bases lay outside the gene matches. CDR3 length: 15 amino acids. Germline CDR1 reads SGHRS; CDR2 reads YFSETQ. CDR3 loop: CASSPPGQVGHEQYF. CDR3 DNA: TGCGCCAGCAGCCCTCCGGGACAGGTGGGCCACGAGCAGTACTTC.

DNA for the CDR3: TGTGCCAGCAGCCCGTCGGGAGGTTCACCCCTCCACTTT. Amino acid sequence: CASSPSGGSPLHF. The chain couples TRBV9 to TRBJ1-6, with unresolved D. V shed 4 bases and J shed 9 bases, with 11 bases lying between them. The CDR3 has 13 amino acids. Germline values: CDR1 SGDLS, CDR2 YYNGEE.

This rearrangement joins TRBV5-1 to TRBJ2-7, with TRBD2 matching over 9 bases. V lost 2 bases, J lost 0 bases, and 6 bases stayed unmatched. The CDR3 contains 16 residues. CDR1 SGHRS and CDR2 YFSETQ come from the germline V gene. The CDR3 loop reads CASSFTLAGSSYEQYF. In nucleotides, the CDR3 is TGCGCCAGCAGCTTTACCCTAGCGGGGAGCTCCTACGAGCAGTACTTC.

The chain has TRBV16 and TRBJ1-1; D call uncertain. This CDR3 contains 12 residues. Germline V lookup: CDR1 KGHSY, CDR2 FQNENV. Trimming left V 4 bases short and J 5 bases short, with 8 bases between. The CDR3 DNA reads TGTGCCAGCAGCCCCCAACAGACTGAAGCTTTCTTT. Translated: CASSPQQTEAFF.

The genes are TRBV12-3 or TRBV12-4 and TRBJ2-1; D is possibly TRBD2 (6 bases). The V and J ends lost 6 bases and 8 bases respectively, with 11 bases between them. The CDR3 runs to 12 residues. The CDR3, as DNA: TGTGCCAGCAGAAGACTAGTCGATGAGCAGTTCTTC. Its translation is CASRRLVDEQFF.

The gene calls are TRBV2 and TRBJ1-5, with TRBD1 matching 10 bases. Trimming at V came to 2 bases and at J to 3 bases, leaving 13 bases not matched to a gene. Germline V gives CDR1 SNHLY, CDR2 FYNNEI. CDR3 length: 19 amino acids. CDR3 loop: CASSEFSGTGAFNNQPQHF. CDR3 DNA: TGTGCCAGCAGTGAATTTTCGGGGACAGGGGCCTTCAACAATCAGCCCCAGCATTTT.

CDR3 nucleotides: TGTGCCAGCAGCTCGGATTTTTCTAGCAGAAATCTGTACTTC. It is translated as CASSSDFSSRNLYF. The gene calls are TRBV3-1 (or the pseudogene TRBV3-2) and TRBJ2-7, with D perhaps matching TRBD2 (5 bases). V was clipped by 5 bases and J by 12 bases, with 23 bases between them. Germline values: CDR1 LGHDT, CDR2 YNNKEL (reference sequence). The CDR3 loop spans 14 amino acids.

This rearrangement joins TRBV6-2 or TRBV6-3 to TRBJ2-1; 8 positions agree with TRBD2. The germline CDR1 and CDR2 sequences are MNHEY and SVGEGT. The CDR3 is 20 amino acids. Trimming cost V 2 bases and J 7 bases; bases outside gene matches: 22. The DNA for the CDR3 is TGTGCCAGCAGTTACCCTAGCGGGTATACCACTCCCTCCGCCCGGAATGAGCAGTTCTTC. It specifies CASSYPSGYTTPSARNEQFF.

DNA of the CDR3: TGTGCCAGCAGTCCGAGTCTCGGCAATCAGCCCCAGCATTTT. It translates to CASSPSLGNQPQHF. The chain has TRBV28 and TRBJ1-5; unclear D gene. The CDR3 covers 14 residues. Germline CDR1 is MDHEN and CDR2 is SYDVKM. Deletions cut 5 bases from V and 2 bases from J, with 10 bases between.

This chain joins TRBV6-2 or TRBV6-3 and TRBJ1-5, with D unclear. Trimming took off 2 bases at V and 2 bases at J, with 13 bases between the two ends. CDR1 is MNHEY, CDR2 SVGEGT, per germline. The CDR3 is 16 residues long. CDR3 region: CASSYPSAFRNQPQHF. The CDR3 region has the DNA TGTGCCAGCAGTTACCCGTCCGCGTTTCGCAATCAGCCCCAGCATTTT.

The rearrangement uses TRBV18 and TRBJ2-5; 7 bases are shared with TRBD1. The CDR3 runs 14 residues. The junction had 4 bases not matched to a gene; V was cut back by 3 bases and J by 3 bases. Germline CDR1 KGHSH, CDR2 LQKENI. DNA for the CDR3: TGTGCCAGCTCACCTATTGGGACAGAAGAGACCCAGTACTTC. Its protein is CASSPIGTEETQYF.

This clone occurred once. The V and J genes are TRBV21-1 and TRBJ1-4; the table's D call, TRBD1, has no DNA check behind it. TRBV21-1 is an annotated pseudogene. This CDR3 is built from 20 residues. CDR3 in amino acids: CASSREDRLTLLATNEKLFF. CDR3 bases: TGTGCCAGCAGCAGAGAAGACAGGCTAACCCTCCTTGCAACTAATGAAAAACTGTTTTTT.

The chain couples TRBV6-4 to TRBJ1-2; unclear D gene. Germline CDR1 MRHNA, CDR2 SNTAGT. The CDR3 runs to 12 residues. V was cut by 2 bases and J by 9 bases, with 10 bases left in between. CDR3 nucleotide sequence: TGTGCCAGCAGTGACCTCGGGAGCCGCTACACCTTC. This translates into CASSDLGSRYTF.

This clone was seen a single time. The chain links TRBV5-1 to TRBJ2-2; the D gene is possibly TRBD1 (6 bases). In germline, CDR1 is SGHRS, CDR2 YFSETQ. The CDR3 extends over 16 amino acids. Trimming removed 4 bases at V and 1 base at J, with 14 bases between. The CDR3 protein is CASSKVRGGNTGELFF. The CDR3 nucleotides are TGCGCCAGCAGCAAGGTCAGGGGCGGGAACACCGGGGAGCTGTTTTTT.